These T cell receptor beta chains were read from a single sample in a study of blood T cell repertoires in COVID-19. Data came from immunoSEQ multiplex PCR; TCRdb stores just in-frame clones and leaves some out. The repertoire holds approximately 100,000 clones, around 87% seen once, with around a tenth in the top ten. The sequencing input was peripheral blood. These receptors were collected from a woman in her twenties or thirties with acute or convalescent COVID-19. The CDR3 runs from the conserved cysteine through the conserved F or W. The D gene is left open where the match is weak. Clone size is shown for a subset of rows, as once, few, many or a class of expanded clone.

j_call: TRBJ2-1; d_call: TRBD2; clone_size: NA; v_call: TRBV7-3; cdr3_nt: TGTGCCAGCAGCTTAGACGGCGGGGGTGGGAATGAGCAGTTCTTC; cdr3_aa: CASSLDGGGGNEQFF
j_call: TRBJ2-1; d_call: NA; clone_size: NA; v_call: TRBV29-1; cdr3_nt: TGCAGCGTTAGGGATAGGGGGTTTGACAATGAGCAGTTCTTC; cdr3_aa: CSVRDRGFDNEQFF
j_call: TRBJ1-5; d_call: NA; clone_size: few; v_call: TRBV27; cdr3_nt: TGTGCCAGCAAGGATAGTGCCACATCGGGTCAGCCCCAGCATTTT; cdr3_aa: CASKDSATSGQPQHF
j_call: TRBJ2-1; d_call: TRBD1; clone_size: once; v_call: TRBV9; cdr3_nt: TGTGCCAGCAGCGTAGCCGGGACAGGCGCCTACAATGAGCAGTTCTTC; cdr3_aa: CASSVAGTGAYNEQFF
j_call: TRBJ1-1; d_call: NA; clone_size: NA; v_call: TRBV5-4; cdr3_nt: TGTGCCAGCAGCTTTGCGGTAAACACTGAAGCTTTCTTT; cdr3_aa: CASSFAVNTEAFF
j_call: TRBJ1-2; d_call: NA; clone_size: NA; v_call: TRBV28; cdr3_nt: TGTGCCAGCATTCGGGAGTTAATCACCCCAGGGAAGCTGAACTATGGCTACACCTTC; cdr3_aa: CASIRELITPGKLNYGYTF
j_call: TRBJ1-5; d_call: TRBD1; clone_size: once; v_call: TRBV18; cdr3_nt: TGTGCCAGCTCACCAGACAGGGGCCAGCCCCAGCATTTT; cdr3_aa: CASSPDRGQPQHF
j_call: TRBJ1-1; d_call: TRBD1; clone_size: NA; v_call: TRBV28; cdr3_nt: TGTGCCAGCAGTTCCTCCGGGACAGGGAACACTGAAGCTTTCTTT; cdr3_aa: CASSSSGTGNTEAFF
j_call: TRBJ1-5; d_call: NA; clone_size: NA; v_call: TRBV6-5; cdr3_nt: TGTGCCAGCAGTTATGAGAGCAATCAGCCCCAGCATTTT; cdr3_aa: CASSYESNQPQHF
j_call: TRBJ2-7; d_call: NA; clone_size: NA; v_call: TRBV27; cdr3_nt: TGTGCCAGCAGTGAGGGTGAAAGACCCTACGAGCAGTACTTC; cdr3_aa: CASSEGERPYEQYF
j_call: TRBJ1-5; d_call: NA; clone_size: NA; v_call: TRBV19; cdr3_nt: TGTGCCAGTAGTATAGGCTTCTATAGCAATCAGCCCCAGCATTTT; cdr3_aa: CASSIGFYSNQPQHF
j_call: TRBJ1-3; d_call: NA; clone_size: few; v_call: TRBV28; cdr3_nt: TGTGCCACCGTCCCGGGATCCTCTACGGGCACTGGAAACACCATATATTTT; cdr3_aa: CATVPGSSTGTGNTIYF
j_call: TRBJ1-1; d_call: TRBD1; clone_size: NA; v_call: TRBV11-3; cdr3_nt: TGTGCCAGCAGCCCGGGACGACAGGGGAAGACTGAAGCTTTCTTT; cdr3_aa: CASSPGRQGKTEAFF
j_call: TRBJ2-3; d_call: NA; clone_size: once; v_call: TRBV2; cdr3_nt: TGTGCCAGCAGTGGACAGCTAAGCACAGATACGCAGTATTTT; cdr3_aa: CASSGQLSTDTQYF
j_call: TRBJ2-3; d_call: NA; clone_size: NA; v_call: TRBV4-2; cdr3_nt: TGTGCCAGCAGCCAAGATTTAGGTCCCAGGGATACGCAGTATTTT; cdr3_aa: CASSQDLGPRDTQYF
j_call: TRBJ2-2; d_call: TRBD2; clone_size: NA; v_call: TRBV2; cdr3_nt: TGTGCCAGCAGTGAAGTATCGGGACTAGCGGGGGGGCTGAGCACCGGGGAGCTGTTTTTT; cdr3_aa: CASSEVSGLAGGLSTGELFF
j_call: TRBJ2-3; d_call: TRBD1; clone_size: few; v_call: TRBV19; cdr3_nt: TGTGCCAGTAGTATAGACCGACAGGGAACGCAGTATTTT; cdr3_aa: CASSIDRQGTQYF
j_call: TRBJ2-7; d_call: TRBD2; clone_size: NA; v_call: TRBV6-1; cdr3_nt: TGTGCCAGCAGTGAGGTTAGCGGGGCATCCTACGAGCAGTACTTC; cdr3_aa: CASSEVSGASYEQYF
j_call: TRBJ1-2; d_call: NA; clone_size: NA; v_call: TRBV5-8; cdr3_nt: TGTGCCAGCAGCTTGCTTGGGGGCAGACGCTATGGCTACACCTTC; cdr3_aa: CASSLLGGRRYGYTF
j_call: TRBJ2-7; d_call: TRBD1; clone_size: once; v_call: TRBV10-2; cdr3_nt: TGCGCCAGCAGTTGGGACAGGGCCTACGAGCAGTACTTC; cdr3_aa: CASSWDRAYEQYF
j_call: TRBJ1-2; d_call: NA; clone_size: NA; v_call: TRBV27; cdr3_nt: TGTGCCAGCAGTTCCTATCCCGGGGAAGCACGTTATGGCTACACCTTC; cdr3_aa: CASSSYPGEARYGYTF
j_call: TRBJ2-2; d_call: NA; clone_size: NA; v_call: TRBV10-2; cdr3_nt: TGCGCCAGCAGTGATCCTCTAGCTTACACCGGGGAGCTGTTTTTT; cdr3_aa: CASSDPLAYTGELFF
j_call: TRBJ1-4; d_call: NA; clone_size: once; v_call: TRBV2; cdr3_nt: TGTGCCAGCAACCGGGGTACTAATGAAAAACTGTTTTTT; cdr3_aa: CASNRGTNEKLFF
j_call: TRBJ1-3; d_call: NA; clone_size: NA; v_call: TRBV28; cdr3_nt: TGTGCCAGCAGTGGAACAGGCCGCTCTGGAAACACCATATATTTT; cdr3_aa: CASSGTGRSGNTIYF
j_call: TRBJ1-5; d_call: NA; clone_size: NA; v_call: TRBV28; cdr3_nt: TGTGCCAGCAGTTTCGGCGGGGAGGAGCAGCCCCAGCATTTT; cdr3_aa: CASSFGGEEQPQHF
j_call: TRBJ1-2; d_call: NA; clone_size: NA; v_call: TRBV5-1; cdr3_nt: TGCGCCAGCAGCTTAACCACTGGAGCTAACTATGGCTACACCTTC; cdr3_aa: CASSLTTGANYGYTF
j_call: TRBJ2-3; d_call: NA; clone_size: NA; v_call: TRBV28; cdr3_nt: TGTGCCAGCAGTCCACAATGGGGCCGTAGCACAGATACGCAGTATTTT; cdr3_aa: CASSPQWGRSTDTQYF
j_call: TRBJ2-2; d_call: NA; clone_size: NA; v_call: TRBV5-1; cdr3_nt: TGCGCCAGCAGCTTATACAGGGACACCGGGGAGCTGTTTTTT; cdr3_aa: CASSLYRDTGELFF